What follows are 3 T cell receptor beta chains derived from one specimen sequenced in a study of blood T cells in healthy people across ages. Alongside a J-beta primer mix, a sample-barcoded 5' primer served in a second PCR lasting roughly 7 to 12 cycles. One entry per CDR3 protein results from TCRdb running MiXCR on the 5' RACE reads. The table lists some 1.5 million distinct CDR3 sequences, roughly 30% of them singletons. The sequenced sample was blood. The receptors come from a woman aged 25 to 45 in good health.

In this sample, this clonotype turned up a few times. The CDR3 region has the DNA TGTGCCAGCAGCCAACAGGGTTCGCAGCAGTACTTC. Translating gives CASSQQGSQQYF. The V and J genes are TRBV7-8 and TRBJ2-4, with TRBD1 as a possible D gene (6 bases). Per germline, CDR1 SGHVS and CDR2 FQNEAQ. This CDR3 spans 12 amino acids. Deletions cut 5 bases from V and 13 bases from J, with 15 bases between. Full variable domain (rest looked up from reference TRBV7-8 and TRBJ2-4): GAGVSQSPRYKVAKRGQDVALRCDPISGHVSLFWYQQALGQGPEFLTYFQNEAQLDKSGLPSDRFFAERPEGSVSTLKIQRTQQEDSAVYLCASSQQGSQQYFGAGTRLSVL.

Regarding this clonotype: Sequence at one end of the junction differs from germline and may be a read error. The rearrangement links TRBV12-3 or TRBV12-4 to TRBJ2-3; no clear D. The CDR3 covers 14 residues. CDR3: CTSSLGRSTDTQYF. CDR3 bases: TGTACCAGCAGCTTGGGTCGGAGCACAGATACGCAGTATTTT.

This clonotype has only one observation. A much more abundant neighbour one base away suggests this may be a read error. This chain uses TRBV10-3 with TRBJ2-1, with a possible D match to TRBD1 (6 bases). Germline values: CDR1 ENHRY, CDR2 SYGVKD. The CDR3 consists of 13 residues. CDR3 residues: CDIRAGDYNEQFF. The CDR3 DNA follows: TGTGACATCAGGGCAGGGGATTACAATGAGCAGTTCTTC.